Shown below are 26 T cell receptor beta chains from a single sample sequenced in a study of long-term antiretroviral therapy in people with HIV. The run of the v3.0 immunoSEQ assay was at survey level. Data came from immunoSEQ multiplex PCR; TCRdb stores just in-frame clones and leaves some out. The sample includes 25,000 to 35,000 clones, 93% of them seen just once. Specimen: unsorted PBMCs, collected about 6.5 years after starting antiretroviral therapy. These TCRs come from a middle-aged woman with HIV.

This chain joins TRBV7-9 and TRBJ1-1; D might be TRBD1 (6 bases). Trimming left V 5 bases short and J 0 bases short, with 16 bases between. This CDR3 spans 16 amino acids. CDR1 is SEHNR, CDR2 FQNEAQ, per germline (reference sequence). This CDR3 reads CASSPRTVIMNTEAFF. The CDR3 DNA follows: TGTGCCAGCAGCCCTCGGACAGTTATCATGAACACTGAAGCTTTCTTT.

This sequence joins TRBV4-3 and TRBJ1-2; D is perhaps TRBD1 (6 bases). CDR1 is LGHNA, CDR2 YSLEER, per germline. This CDR3 region has 17 residues. V lost 4 bases and J 0 bases, leaving 18 bases between the germline ends. The CDR3 loop reads CASSPTQGFVANYGYTF. The DNA for the CDR3 is TGCGCCAGCAGCCCAACCCAGGGGTTTGTCGCTAACTATGGCTACACCTTC.

This chain uses TRBV30 with TRBJ2-7, with a possible D match to TRBD2 (6 bases). The germline V and J ends were trimmed by 2 bases and 0 bases, with 11 bases remaining between them. Germline assignment: CDR1 GTSNPN and CDR2 SVGIG (reference sequence). The CDR3 has 14 amino acids. CDR3 nucleotides: TGTGCCTGGAGTCGAGGCGGGACCTCCTACGAGCAGTACTTC. This sequence encodes CAWSRGGTSYEQYF.

The rearrangement uses TRBV9 and TRBJ1-1; D call uncertain. CDR1 and CDR2 (germline): SGDLS, YYNGEE. The CDR3 totals 14 residues. V lost 0 bases and J lost 1, with 7 bases in between. CDR3 nucleotide sequence: TGTGCCAGCAGCGTAGGGTCGGCGAACACTGAAGCTTTCTTT. Protein sequence: CASSVGSANTEAFF.

This chain joins TRBV29-1 and TRBJ2-2, with D maybe TRBD1 (5 bases). This CDR3 spans 13 amino acids. V lost 7 bases and J lost 4, with 13 bases in between. Germline-derived CDR1 and CDR2 are SQVTM and ANQGSEA. The CDR3 is CSGGALGTGELFF. Here the CDR3 DNA reads TGCAGCGGTGGGGCGCTGGGCACCGGGGAGCTGTTTTTT.

This clone was found once. The rearrangement uses TRBV2 and TRBJ2-5; 9 bases line up with TRBD2. The CDR3 loop spans 14 amino acids. From germline, CDR1 is SNHLY and CDR2 FYNNEI. V lost 5 bases and J lost 2; bases outside the gene matches: 3. The CDR3 loop is CASSRGLAQETQYF. DNA of the CDR3: TGTGCCAGCAGTCGGGGACTAGCTCAAGAGACCCAGTACTTC.

This chain links TRBV18 with TRBJ2-7; unclear D gene. V dropped 5 bases and J dropped 6 bases, with 8 bases sitting between them. Germline V gene lookup returns CDR1 KGHSH and CDR2 LQKENI. This CDR3 region has 11 residues. This CDR3 reads CASSNPTEQYF. CDR3 nucleotide sequence: TGTGCCAGCTCAAATCCTACCGAGCAGTACTTC. The complete variable domain, with remaining parts taken from reference TRBV18 and TRBJ2-7, reads NAGVMQNPRHLVRRRGQEARLRCSPMKGHSHVYWYRQLPEEGLKFMVYLQKENIIDESGMPKERFSAEFPKEGPSILRIQQVVRGDSAAYFCASSNPTEQYFGPGTRLTVT.

The chain uses TRBV19 and TRBJ2-6, with D tentatively TRBD1 (5 bases). The CDR3 contains 17 residues. Germline V gives CDR1 LNHDA, CDR2 SQIVND (reference sequence). V lost 6 bases, J lost 0 bases, and 15 bases lay in between. The CDR3 is CASRSTDSHSGANVLTF. The CDR3 DNA follows: TGTGCCAGTAGATCGACAGACAGCCACTCTGGGGCCAACGTCCTGACTTTC.

The chain carries TRBV12-1 and TRBJ2-1; no DNA check was done on the table's D call, TRBD1. TRBV12-1 is shown as a pseudogene. The CDR3 is 14 residues long. CDR3 region: CASSCRDRANEQFF. CDR3 coding DNA: TGTGCCAGCAGCTGCCGGGACAGAGCCAATGAGCAGTTCTTC.

This rearrangement joins TRBV5-1 to TRBJ1-1; D is ambiguous. V gave up 0 bases and J gave up 1 base, with 7 bases separating them. This CDR3 is 14 amino acids long. Germline CDR1 reads SGHRS; CDR2 reads YFSETQ. CDR3 loop: CASSLALGNTEAFF. The CDR3, as DNA: TGCGCCAGCAGCTTGGCCCTGGGGAACACTGAAGCTTTCTTT.

The chain recombines TRBV14 with TRBJ2-4; D is unclear. From germline, CDR1 is SGHDN and CDR2 FVKESK. V was pared by 2 bases and J by 1 base, with 12 bases between. The CDR3 is made up of 16 amino acids. CDR3: CASSQSVGMAKNIQYF. The CDR3 DNA follows: TGTGCCAGCAGCCAAAGCGTGGGGATGGCCAAAAACATTCAGTACTTC.

This clone was detected only a few times. This chain uses TRBV5-4 with TRBJ2-1; TRBD1 or TRBD2 may be the D gene (6 bases each). The CDR3 runs to 15 residues. From germline, CDR1 is SGHNT and CDR2 YYREEE (reference sequence). Trimming took off 1 base at V and 7 bases at J, with 15 bases between the two ends. CDR3: CASSLRGEKWNEQFF. In DNA form, the CDR3 reads TGTGCCAGCAGCTTGAGGGGGGAAAAATGGAATGAGCAGTTCTTC. Looking up the rest from reference TRBV5-4 and TRBJ2-1 gives the full variable domain: ETGVTQSPTHLIKTRGQQVTLRCSSQSGHNTVSWYQQALGQGPQFIFQYYREEENGRGNFPPRFSGLQFPNYSSELNVNALELDDSALYLCASSLRGEKWNEQFFGPGTRLTVL.

The genes are TRBV18 and TRBJ1-2; TRBD1 might be the D (6 bases). V was clipped by 0 bases and J by 7 bases, with 12 bases between them. This CDR3 is built from 14 residues. CDR1 and CDR2 (germline): KGHSH, LQKENI. The DNA for the CDR3 is TGTGCCAGCTCACCACCCGACAGGAAGGTTGGCTACACCTTC. It specifies CASSPPDRKVGYTF.

The chain links TRBV2 to TRBJ2-6; D is unresolved. Germline V gene lookup returns CDR1 SNHLY and CDR2 FYNNEI. This CDR3 is built from 15 residues. The V gene lost 8 bases and the J gene lost 2 bases, with 13 bases spanning the gap. This CDR3 is CASHEPLAGANVLTF. The CDR3 DNA sequence: TGTGCCAGCCATGAACCTTTAGCTGGGGCCAACGTCCTGACTTTC.

The gene calls are TRBV5-6 and TRBJ1-2; no reliable D call. The CDR3 is made up of 12 amino acids. Germline V gene sequence: CDR1 SGHDT, CDR2 YYEEEE. V was shortened by 0 bases and J by 5 bases, with 5 bases between the two germline ends. The CDR3 sequence is CASSLARYGYTF. The CDR3 nucleotides read TGTGCCAGCAGCTTGGCCAGATATGGCTACACCTTC.

The chain recombines TRBV4-1 with TRBJ2-5, with TRBD1 matching 9 bases. Germline V gene sequence: CDR1 MGHRA, CDR2 YSYEKL. Germline trimming cut 0 bases from V and 4 bases from J; bases unmatched to any gene: 9. The CDR3 is 17 residues long. The CDR3 bases are TGCGCCAGCAGCCAAGATCATACCACAGGGGGCAGAGAGACCCAGTACTTC. It encodes CASSQDHTTGGRETQYF.

The gene calls are TRBV29-1 and TRBJ1-2; a weak D match, TRBD1 (5 bases). The germline gives CDR1 SQVTM, CDR2 ANQGSEA. V was clipped by 0 bases and J by 5 bases, with 19 bases between them. This CDR3 has 16 residues. The chain's CDR3 is CSVEDLGTGDGYGYTF. The CDR3 bases are TGCAGCGTTGAAGATCTGGGTACGGGGGACGGGTATGGCTACACCTTC.

The chain carries TRBV10-3 and TRBJ2-1; D is unresolved. V was cut by 2 bases and J by 0 bases, with 11 bases left in between. Germline assignment: CDR1 ENHRY and CDR2 SYGVKD. This CDR3 has 16 residues. The CDR3 DNA sequence: TGTGCCATCAGTGAGCCGGACGGTCTCTCCTACAATGAGCAGTTCTTC. It encodes CAISEPDGLSYNEQFF.

V gene TRBV9 combines with J gene TRBJ2-6, with 9 nucleotides matching TRBD1. Germline V gene lookup returns CDR1 SGDLS and CDR2 YYNGEE. Trimming took 4 bases from V and 2 from J; bases not matched to a gene: 10. The CDR3 is 18 amino acids. The CDR3 protein is CASSLVGQGRTGANVLTF. The CDR3 DNA is TGTGCCAGCAGCCTTGTGGGACAGGGACGGACTGGGGCCAACGTCCTGACTTTC.

This clone was observed a few times. V gene TRBV21-1 combines with J gene TRBJ1-3; TRBD1 is taken as the D call from the table, unchecked against the DNA. TRBV21-1 is shown as a pseudogene. The CDR3 is made up of 16 amino acids. CDR3 nucleotides: TGTGCCAGCAGCGGGACAGCTATTTCCTCTGGAAACACCATATATTTT. Amino acids: CASSGTAISSGNTIYF.

V gene TRBV5-4 combines with J gene TRBJ1-1; D possibly corresponds to TRBD1 (6 bases). V was trimmed by 0 bases and J by 1 base, leaving 7 bases between them. The CDR3 consists of 14 residues. In germline, CDR1 is SGHNT, CDR2 YYREEE (reference sequence). In nucleotides, the CDR3 is TGTGCCAGCAGCTTGGCGGGACAGAACACTGAAGCTTTCTTT. Amino acids: CASSLAGQNTEAFF.

The chain has TRBV5-5 and TRBJ2-7; no definite D call. There are 13 residues in the CDR3. The germline gives CDR1 SGHKS, CDR2 YYEKEE (reference sequence). Trimming left V 7 bases short and J 4 bases short, with 15 bases between. CDR3 sequence reads: CASARQNRYEQYF. In DNA, the CDR3 is TGTGCCAGCGCTAGACAAAATCGATACGAGCAGTACTTC.

This chain joins TRBV10-3 and TRBJ2-7; 11 nucleotides agree with TRBD2. Germline CDR1 and CDR2: ENHRY and SYGVKD. V shed 11 bases, J shed 6 bases, and the junction held 12 bases outside the gene matches. The CDR3 is made up of 14 amino acids. CDR3 nucleotide sequence: TGTGCCGCAGTAGCGGGGGGGACTTTCTTCGAGCAGTACTTC. Amino acids: CAAVAGGTFFEQYF.

The chain recombines TRBV10-2 with TRBJ2-3; TRBD2 matches at 10 bases. Germline V CDR1 and CDR2: WSHSY, SAAADI. This CDR3 is built from 14 residues. V was clipped by 6 bases and J by 7 bases; unmatched bases: 7. The CDR3 sequence: CASSPGLARHTQYF. The DNA for the CDR3 is TGCGCCAGCAGCCCGGGACTAGCGCGCCATACGCAGTATTTT.

The rearrangement links TRBV27 to TRBJ2-5; 7 bases match TRBD2. Losses at the gene ends were 4 bases for V and 1 base for J; bases not matched to a gene: 3. Germline-derived CDR1 and CDR2 are MNHEY and SMNVEV (reference sequence). This CDR3 contains 14 residues. In nucleotides, the CDR3 is TGTGCCAGCAGTTCGGGCGGGAGCCAAGAGACCCAGTACTTC. Encoded protein: CASSSGGSQETQYF.

The chain combines TRBV7-9 with TRBJ1-5, with TRBD1 matching over 9 bases. CDR3 size: 19 residues. V lost 2 bases to trimming and J lost 4 bases; unmatched junction nucleotides: 15. Germline V lookup: CDR1 SEHNR, CDR2 FQNEAQ (reference sequence). The CDR3 is CASSLYPGTGRGRNQPQHF. DNA for the CDR3: TGTGCCAGCAGCTTATATCCCGGGACAGGGCGTGGAAGAAATCAGCCCCAGCATTTT.